This TCR beta chain was profiled in a study of graft-versus-host responses after intestinal transplantation. Findings and caveats of the study: Graft-donor T cell macrochimerism in patients accompanied high graft-versus-host to host-versus-graft clonal ratios in allografts. Recipient marrow showed GvH clones, some seen first in ileum or blood.

A remark on this clone: The antigen remains unidentified.

Here immunoSEQ multiplex PCR was the method, and the copy in TCRdb shows in-frame clones only, minus some. The data hold more than 80,000 clones, with roughly nine tenths observed a single time. J was trimmed by 3 bases and V by 5 bases; bases with no gene match: 7. This CDR3 has 15 residues. Germline lookup yields CDR1 SEHNR and CDR2 FQNEAQ (reference sequence). The material sequenced was unstimulated CD4+ T cells sorted from spleen or lymph node cells, taken before transplant. The V call is TRBV7-9, the J call TRBJ2-7; 10 positions match TRBD1. The origin of this receptor is a human donor who was the organ donor for an intestinal transplant. The CDR3: CASSNAGTGVYEQYF. The CDR3 DNA follows: TGTGCCAGCAGCAACGCCGGGACAGGGGTCTACGAGCAGTACTTC.